The 8 T cell receptor beta chains listed next were all sequenced from one sample in a study of blood T cells in healthy people across ages. The authors ran a second PCR of roughly 6 to 12 cycles using a sample-barcoded 5' primer and a J-beta primer mix. TCRdb fed the 5' RACE reads into MiXCR, producing one record per CDR3 protein. The table includes 910,000 or so distinct CDR3 sequences, about 51% detected once. The sample was blood. Receptors were obtained from a woman in her sixties or seventies in good health.

Only one count was recorded for this clonotype. The rearrangement links TRBV5-1 to TRBJ2-3; D is possibly TRBD2 (6 bases). This CDR3 is built from 16 residues. Germline CDR1 reads SGHRS; CDR2 reads YFSETQ. V dropped 0 bases and J dropped 0 bases, with 11 bases sitting between them. CDR3 sequence (DNA): TGCGCCAGCAGCTTGGTACCAGGGACTAGCACAGATACGCAGTATTTT. It codes for CASSLVPGTSTDTQYF.

This clonotype appeared a few times. V usage is TRBV2 and J usage is TRBJ2-3, with 10 bases matching TRBD2. This CDR3 contains 13 residues. The V gene end was trimmed by 3 bases and the J gene end by 6 bases; junction bases not matched to a gene: 0. Germline loops: CDR1 SNHLY, CDR2 FYNNEI. CDR3 sequence reads: CASSEGLADTQYF. The CDR3 DNA sequence: TGTGCCAGCAGTGAGGGACTAGCGGATACGCAGTATTTT. The full variable domain, rest sourced from reference TRBV2 and TRBJ2-3, is EPEVTQTPSHQVTQMGQEVILRCVPISNHLYFYWYRQILGQKVEFLVSFYNNEISEKSEIFDDQFSVERPDGSNFTLKIRSTKLEDSAMYFCASSEGLADTQYFGPGTRLTVL.

The rearrangement uses TRBV29-1 and TRBJ2-6, with 9 bases matching TRBD1. This CDR3 is built from 18 residues. The junction had 13 bases not matched to a gene; V was cut back by 7 bases and J by 0 bases. Germline V gives CDR1 SQVTM, CDR2 ANQGSEA. CDR3 coding DNA: TGCAGCGCCGAAACAGGGGGCGTATGGCGCTCTGGGGCCAACGTCCTGACTTTC. This encodes CSAETGGVWRSGANVLTF.

This clonotype was seen more than once but under ten times. The V call is TRBV2, the J call TRBJ2-7; perhaps TRBD2 as D (6 bases). From germline, CDR1 is SNHLY and CDR2 FYNNEI. V was pared by 7 bases and J by 6 bases, with 22 bases between. This CDR3 spans 15 amino acids. For the CDR3, the DNA is TGTGCCAGCACCTCTAGACAAATCCAAGCGGGCGAGCAGTACTTC. Its translation: CASTSRQIQAGEQYF.

The rearrangement uses TRBV24-1 and TRBJ2-7; D perhaps matches TRBD2 (5 bases). The CDR3 has 13 residues. Trimming removed 3 bases at V and 4 bases at J, with 9 bases between. Germline V lookup: CDR1 KGHDR, CDR2 SFDVKD. CDR3 coding DNA: TGTGCCACCAGTGATCACGGGAAATACGAGCAGTACTTC. Translation gives CATSDHGKYEQYF.

The genes are TRBV30 and TRBJ1-1, with a weak D call TRBD1 (5 bases). The CDR3 spans 14 residues. Trimming removed 2 bases from V and 10 bases from J, with 20 bases in between. CDR1 and CDR2 (germline): GTSNPN, SVGIG (reference sequence). Here the CDR3 DNA reads TGTGCCTGGAGTAAGTGGCAGGGCTCTGGGGGAGCTTTCTTT. The encoded protein is CAWSKWQGSGGAFF.

This clonotype was observed many times. The chain carries TRBV20-1 and TRBJ2-7, with a weak D call TRBD2 (5 bases). The V end was cut by 6 bases, the J end by 5 bases, with 11 bases between. CDR1 and CDR2 (germline): DFQATT, SNEGSKA (reference sequence). This CDR3 spans 11 amino acids. CDR3 in amino acids: CSASSMDEQYF. CDR3 sequence (DNA): TGCAGTGCCTCTAGCATGGACGAGCAGTACTTC.

The J gene is TRBJ2-1, the V gene TRBV6-1, with TRBD1 matching over 10 bases. This CDR3 contains 16 residues. Trimming removed 6 bases from V and 2 bases from J; junction bases left unmatched: 7. CDR1 and CDR2 from the germline V gene are MNHNS and SASEGT. The chain's CDR3 is CASRTTGTGAYNEQFF. CDR3 DNA sequence: TGTGCCAGCAGAACCACCGGGACAGGGGCCTACAATGAGCAGTTCTTC.